This note documents a single T cell receptor beta chain sequence. The V gene lost 1 base and the J gene lost 2 bases, with 8 bases spanning the gap. Germline CDR1 is SGHTA and CDR2 is FQGNSA. CDR3 length equals 14 residues. These data originate in a study of OX40 agonist ivuxolimab in advanced cancers. Method: immunoSEQ multiplex PCR; TCRdb's copy keeps in-frame clones and lacks some. The table shows under 45,000 clones, with about 78% occurring only once. The sequence was obtained from an adult with an advanced solid tumor such as melanoma, head and neck, liver or kidney cancer. Source: CD4+ or CD8+ T cells sorted from blood, taken in a trial of the OX40 agonist ivuxolimab. The gene calls are TRBV7-2 and TRBJ2-5; D unclear. Here the CDR3 reads CASSLERQQETQYF. Written as DNA, the CDR3 is TGTGCCAGCAGCTTAGAGCGCCAACAAGAGACCCAGTACTTC.